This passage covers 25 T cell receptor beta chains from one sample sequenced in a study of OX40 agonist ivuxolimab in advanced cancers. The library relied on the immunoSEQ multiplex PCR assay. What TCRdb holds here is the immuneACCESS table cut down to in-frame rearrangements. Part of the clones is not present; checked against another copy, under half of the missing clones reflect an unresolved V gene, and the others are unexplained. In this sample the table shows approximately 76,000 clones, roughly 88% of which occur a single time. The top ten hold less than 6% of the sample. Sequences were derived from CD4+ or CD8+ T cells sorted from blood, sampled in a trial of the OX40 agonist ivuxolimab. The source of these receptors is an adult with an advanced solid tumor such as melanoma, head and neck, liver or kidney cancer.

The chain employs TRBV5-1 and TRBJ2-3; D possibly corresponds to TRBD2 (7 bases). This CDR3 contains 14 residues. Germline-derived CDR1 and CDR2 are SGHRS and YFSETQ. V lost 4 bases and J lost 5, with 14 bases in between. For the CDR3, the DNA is TGCGCCAGCAGCCGAGGGGGGGCCGAAGATACGCAGTATTTT. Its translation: CASSRGGAEDTQYF.

The CDR3, as DNA: TGTGCCAGCCTGGCGGGATCCTCCTACAATGAGCAGTTCTTC. Encoded protein: CASLAGSSYNEQFF. The chain carries TRBV2 and TRBJ2-1, with a weak D call TRBD2 (6 bases). Trimming shortened V by 8 bases and J by 0 bases, and 11 bases separated the two germline ends. Germline lookup yields CDR1 SNHLY and CDR2 FYNNEI. The CDR3 consists of 14 residues.

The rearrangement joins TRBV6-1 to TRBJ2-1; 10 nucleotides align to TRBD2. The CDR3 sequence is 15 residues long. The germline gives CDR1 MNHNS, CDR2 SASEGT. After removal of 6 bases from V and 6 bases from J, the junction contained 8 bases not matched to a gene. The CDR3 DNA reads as TGTGCCAGCAGCCCCGTTCCTAGCGGGAGCAATGAGCAGTTCTTC. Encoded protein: CASSPVPSGSNEQFF.

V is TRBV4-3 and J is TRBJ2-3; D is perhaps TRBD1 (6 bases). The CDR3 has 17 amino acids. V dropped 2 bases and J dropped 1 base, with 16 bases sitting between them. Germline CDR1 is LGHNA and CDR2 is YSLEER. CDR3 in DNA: TGCGCCAGCAGCCAACGTGACTACCCAGGGGGCACAGATACGCAGTATTTT. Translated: CASSQRDYPGGTDTQYF.

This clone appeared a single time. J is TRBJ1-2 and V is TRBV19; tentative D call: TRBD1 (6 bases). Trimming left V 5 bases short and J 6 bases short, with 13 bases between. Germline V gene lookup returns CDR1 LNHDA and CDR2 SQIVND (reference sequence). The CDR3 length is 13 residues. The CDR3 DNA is TGTGCCAGTAGTCGCCAACAGGGAAATGGCTACACCTTC. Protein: CASSRQQGNGYTF.

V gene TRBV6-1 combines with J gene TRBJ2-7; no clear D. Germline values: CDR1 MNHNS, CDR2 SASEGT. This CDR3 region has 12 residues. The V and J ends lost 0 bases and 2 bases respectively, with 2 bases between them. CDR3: CASSEAPYEQYF. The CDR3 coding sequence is TGTGCCAGCAGTGAAGCTCCCTACGAGCAGTACTTC.

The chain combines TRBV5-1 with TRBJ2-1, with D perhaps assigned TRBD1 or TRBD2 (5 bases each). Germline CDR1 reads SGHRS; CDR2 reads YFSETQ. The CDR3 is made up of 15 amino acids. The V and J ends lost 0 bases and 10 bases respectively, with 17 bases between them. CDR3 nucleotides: TGCGCCAGCAGCTTGGATCCCCTCCCCGAGGGGGAGCAGTTCTTC. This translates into CASSLDPLPEGEQFF.

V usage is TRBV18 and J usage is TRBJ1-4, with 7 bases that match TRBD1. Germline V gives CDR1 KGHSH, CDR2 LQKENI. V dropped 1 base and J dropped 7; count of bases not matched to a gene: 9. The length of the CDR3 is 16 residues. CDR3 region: CASSPRQGGSGEKLFF. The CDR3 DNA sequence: TGTGCCAGCTCACCACGGCAGGGGGGTAGTGGTGAAAAACTGTTTTTT.

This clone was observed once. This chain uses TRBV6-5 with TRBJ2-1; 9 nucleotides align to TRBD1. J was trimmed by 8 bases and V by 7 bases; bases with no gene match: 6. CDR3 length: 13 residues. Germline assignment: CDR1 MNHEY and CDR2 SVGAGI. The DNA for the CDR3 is TGTGCCAGCACCCCGGGACAGGGTCATGAGCAGTTCTTC. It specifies CASTPGQGHEQFF.

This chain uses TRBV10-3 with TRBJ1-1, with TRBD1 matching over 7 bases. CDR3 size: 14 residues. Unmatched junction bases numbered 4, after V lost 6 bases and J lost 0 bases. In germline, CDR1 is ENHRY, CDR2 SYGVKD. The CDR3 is CAIRGTAMNTEAFF. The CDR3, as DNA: TGTGCCATCAGGGGGACAGCCATGAACACTGAAGCTTTCTTT.

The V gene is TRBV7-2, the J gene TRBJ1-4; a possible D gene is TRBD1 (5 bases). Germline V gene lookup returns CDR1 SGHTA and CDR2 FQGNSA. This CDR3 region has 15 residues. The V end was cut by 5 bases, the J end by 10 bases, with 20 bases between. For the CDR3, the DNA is TGTGCCAGCAGCCACCCGTCGGGAGGGGACCGAAAACTGTTTTTT. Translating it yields CASSHPSGGDRKLFF.

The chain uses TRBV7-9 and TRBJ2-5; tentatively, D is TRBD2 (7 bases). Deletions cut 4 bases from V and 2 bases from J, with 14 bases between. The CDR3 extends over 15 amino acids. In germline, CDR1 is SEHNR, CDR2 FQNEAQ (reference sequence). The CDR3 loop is CASSYHGGRQETQYF. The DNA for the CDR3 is TGTGCCAGCAGCTACCACGGGGGGCGACAAGAGACCCAGTACTTC. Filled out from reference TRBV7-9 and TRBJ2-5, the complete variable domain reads DTGVSQNPRHKITKRGQNVTFRCDPISEHNRLYWYRQTLGQGPEFLTYFQNEAQLEKSRLLSDRFSAERPKGSFSTLEIQRTEQGDSAMYLCASSYHGGRQETQYFGPGTRLLVL.

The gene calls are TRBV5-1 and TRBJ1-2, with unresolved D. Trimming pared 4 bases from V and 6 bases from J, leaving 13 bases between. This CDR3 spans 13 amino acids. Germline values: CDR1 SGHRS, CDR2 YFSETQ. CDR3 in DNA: TGCGCCAGCAGCCCGGACGCTTGGGATGGCTACACCTTC. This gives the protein CASSPDAWDGYTF.

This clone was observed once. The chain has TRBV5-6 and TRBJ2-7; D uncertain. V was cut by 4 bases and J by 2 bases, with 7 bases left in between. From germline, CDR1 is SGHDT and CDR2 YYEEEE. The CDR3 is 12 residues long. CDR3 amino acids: CASSIRAYEQYF. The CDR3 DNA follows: TGTGCCAGCAGCATACGGGCCTACGAGCAGTACTTC.

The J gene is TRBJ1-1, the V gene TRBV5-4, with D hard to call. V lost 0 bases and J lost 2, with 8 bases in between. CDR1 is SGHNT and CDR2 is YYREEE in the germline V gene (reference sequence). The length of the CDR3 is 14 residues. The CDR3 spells CASSLAVTNTEAFF. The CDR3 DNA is TGTGCCAGCAGCTTGGCGGTAACAAACACTGAAGCTTTCTTT.

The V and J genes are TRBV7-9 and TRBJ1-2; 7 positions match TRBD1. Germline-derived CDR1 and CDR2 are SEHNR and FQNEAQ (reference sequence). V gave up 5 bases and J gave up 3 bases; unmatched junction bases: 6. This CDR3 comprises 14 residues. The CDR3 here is CASSPSQGDYGYTF. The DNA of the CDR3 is TGTGCCAGCAGCCCCTCCCAGGGGGACTATGGCTACACCTTC.

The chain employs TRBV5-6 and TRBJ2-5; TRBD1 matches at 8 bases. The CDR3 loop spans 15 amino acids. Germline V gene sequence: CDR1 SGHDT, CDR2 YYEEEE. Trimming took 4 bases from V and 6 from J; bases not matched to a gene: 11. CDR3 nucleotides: TGTGCCAGCAGCCTTGGACAGGGACAATCGCAGACCCAGTACTTC. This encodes CASSLGQGQSQTQYF. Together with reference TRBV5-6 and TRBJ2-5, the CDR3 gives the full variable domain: DAGVTQSPTHLIKTRGQQVTLRCSPKSGHDTVSWYQQALGQGPQFIFQYYEEEERQRGNFPDRFSGHQFPNYSSELNVNALLLGDSALYLCASSLGQGQSQTQYFGPGTRLLVL.

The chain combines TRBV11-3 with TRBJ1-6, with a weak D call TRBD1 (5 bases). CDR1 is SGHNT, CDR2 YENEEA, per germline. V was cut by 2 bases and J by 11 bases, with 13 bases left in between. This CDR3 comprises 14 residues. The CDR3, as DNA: TGTGCCAGCAGCTTATCCCTGAGGGGTCCACCCCTCCACTTT. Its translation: CASSLSLRGPPLHF. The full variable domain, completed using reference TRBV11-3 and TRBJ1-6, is EAGVVQSPRYKIIEKKQPVAFWCNPISGHNTLYWYLQNLGQGPELLIRYENEEAVDDSQLPKDRFSAERLKGVDSTLKIQPAELGDSAVYLCASSLSLRGPPLHFGNGTRLTVT.

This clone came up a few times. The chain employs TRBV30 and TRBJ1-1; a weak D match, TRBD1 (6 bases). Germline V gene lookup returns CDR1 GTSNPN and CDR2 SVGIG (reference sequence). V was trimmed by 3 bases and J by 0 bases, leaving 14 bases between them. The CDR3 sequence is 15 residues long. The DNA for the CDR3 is TGTGCCTGGAGAGCCAGGGGCAGAATGAACACTGAAGCTTTCTTT. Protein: CAWRARGRMNTEAFF. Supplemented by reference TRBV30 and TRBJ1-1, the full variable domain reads SQTIHQWPATLVQPVGSPLSLECTVEGTSNPNLYWYRQAAGRGLQLLFYSVGIGQISSEVPQNLSASRPQDRQFILSSKKLLLSDSGFYLCAWRARGRMNTEAFFGQGTRLTVV.

Here the CDR3 reads CASSQQGAGTDTQYF. CDR3 bases: TGCGCCAGCAGCCAACAGGGGGCGGGCACAGATACGCAGTATTTT. V is TRBV5-1 and J is TRBJ2-3; 9 bases are a match to TRBD1. The V gene end was trimmed by 4 bases and the J gene end by 1 base; junction bases not matched to a gene: 4. Germline CDR1 reads SGHRS; CDR2 reads YFSETQ. The CDR3 covers 15 residues.

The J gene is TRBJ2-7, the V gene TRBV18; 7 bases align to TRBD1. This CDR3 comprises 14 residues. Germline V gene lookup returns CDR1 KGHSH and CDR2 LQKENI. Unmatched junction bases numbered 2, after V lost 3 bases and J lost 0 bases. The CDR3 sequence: CASSPGTVSYEQYF. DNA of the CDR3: TGTGCCAGCTCACCGGGGACAGTCTCCTACGAGCAGTACTTC.

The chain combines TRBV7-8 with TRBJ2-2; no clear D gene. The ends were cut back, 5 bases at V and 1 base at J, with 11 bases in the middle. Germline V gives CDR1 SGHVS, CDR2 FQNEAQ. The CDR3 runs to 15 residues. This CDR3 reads CASSPLRMNTGELFF. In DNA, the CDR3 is TGTGCCAGCAGCCCCCTGAGGATGAACACCGGGGAGCTGTTTTTT. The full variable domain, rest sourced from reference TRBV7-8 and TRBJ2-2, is GAGVSQSPRYKVAKRGQDVALRCDPISGHVSLFWYQQALGQGPEFLTYFQNEAQLDKSGLPSDRFFAERPEGSVSTLKIQRTQQEDSAVYLCASSPLRMNTGELFFGEGSRLTVL.

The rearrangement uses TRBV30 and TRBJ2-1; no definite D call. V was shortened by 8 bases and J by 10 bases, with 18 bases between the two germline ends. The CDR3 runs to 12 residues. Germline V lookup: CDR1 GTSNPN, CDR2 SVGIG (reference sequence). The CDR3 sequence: CAGENPLREQFF. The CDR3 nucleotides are TGTGCCGGGGAAAATCCCTTAAGGGAGCAGTTCTTC.

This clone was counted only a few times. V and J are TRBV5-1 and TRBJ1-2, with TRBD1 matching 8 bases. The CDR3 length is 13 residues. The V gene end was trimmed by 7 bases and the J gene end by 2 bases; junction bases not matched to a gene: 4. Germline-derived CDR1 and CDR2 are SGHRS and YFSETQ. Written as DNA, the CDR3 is TGCGCCAGCTCAGGGGGCGAAAACTATGGCTACACCTTC. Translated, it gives CASSGGENYGYTF.

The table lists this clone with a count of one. The CDR3 DNA reads TGCGCCAGCAGCCAAGACGGGGGTAAATGGGCCTACAATGAGCAGTTCTTC. It encodes CASSQDGGKWAYNEQFF. This sequence joins TRBV4-1 and TRBJ2-1; possible D gene TRBD2, 6 bases. The CDR3 is made up of 17 amino acids. V was cut by 0 bases and J by 2 bases, with 14 bases left in between. Per germline, CDR1 MGHRA and CDR2 YSYEKL.